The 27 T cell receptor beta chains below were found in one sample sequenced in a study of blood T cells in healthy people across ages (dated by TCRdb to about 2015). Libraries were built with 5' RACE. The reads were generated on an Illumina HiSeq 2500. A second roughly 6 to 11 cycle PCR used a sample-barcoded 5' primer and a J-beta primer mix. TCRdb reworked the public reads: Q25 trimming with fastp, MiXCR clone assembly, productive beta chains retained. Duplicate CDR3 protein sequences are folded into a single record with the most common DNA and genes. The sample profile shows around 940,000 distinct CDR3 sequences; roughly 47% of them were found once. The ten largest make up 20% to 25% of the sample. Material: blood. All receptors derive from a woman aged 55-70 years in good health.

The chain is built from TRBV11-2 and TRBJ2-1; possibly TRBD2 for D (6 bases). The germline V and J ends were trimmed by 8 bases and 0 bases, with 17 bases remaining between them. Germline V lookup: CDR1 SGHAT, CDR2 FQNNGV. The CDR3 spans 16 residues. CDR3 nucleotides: TGTGCCAGCGGGGACTGGGCGGGGAGCTCCTACAATGAGCAGTTCTTC. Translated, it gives CASGDWAGSSYNEQFF.

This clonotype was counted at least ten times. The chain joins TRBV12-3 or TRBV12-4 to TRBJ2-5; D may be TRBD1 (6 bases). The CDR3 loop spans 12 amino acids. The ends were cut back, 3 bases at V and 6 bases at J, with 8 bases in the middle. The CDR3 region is CASSLQGQTQYF. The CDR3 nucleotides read TGTGCCAGCAGTTTGCAGGGGCAGACCCAGTACTTC.

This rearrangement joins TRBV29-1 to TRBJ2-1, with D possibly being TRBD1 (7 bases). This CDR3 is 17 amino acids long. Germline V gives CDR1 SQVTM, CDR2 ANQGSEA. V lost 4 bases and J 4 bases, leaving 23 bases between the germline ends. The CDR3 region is CSVAPNRGGPLYNEQFF. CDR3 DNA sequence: TGCAGCGTTGCACCTAACAGGGGAGGTCCCCTTTACAATGAGCAGTTCTTC.

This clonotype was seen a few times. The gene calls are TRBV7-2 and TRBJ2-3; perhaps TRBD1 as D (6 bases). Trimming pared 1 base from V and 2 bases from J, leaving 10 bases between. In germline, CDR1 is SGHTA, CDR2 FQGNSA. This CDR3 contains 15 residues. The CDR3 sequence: CASSLVQGPTDTQYF. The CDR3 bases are TGTGCCAGCAGCTTAGTACAGGGCCCCACAGATACGCAGTATTTT.

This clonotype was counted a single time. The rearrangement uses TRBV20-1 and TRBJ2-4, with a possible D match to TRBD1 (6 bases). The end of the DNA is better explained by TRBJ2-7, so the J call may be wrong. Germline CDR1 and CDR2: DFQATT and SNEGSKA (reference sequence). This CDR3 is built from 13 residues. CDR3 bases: TGCAGTGCTCCTGCTAGAGGGGGTGACGAGCAGTACTTC. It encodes CSAPARGGDEQYF.

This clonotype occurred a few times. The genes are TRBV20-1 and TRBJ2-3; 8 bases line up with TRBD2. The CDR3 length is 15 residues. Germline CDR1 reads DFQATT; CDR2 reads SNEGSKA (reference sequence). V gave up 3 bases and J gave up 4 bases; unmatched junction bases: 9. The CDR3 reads CSASRSGIKADTQYF. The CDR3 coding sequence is TGCAGTGCTAGCCGTAGCGGGATCAAGGCAGATACGCAGTATTTT.

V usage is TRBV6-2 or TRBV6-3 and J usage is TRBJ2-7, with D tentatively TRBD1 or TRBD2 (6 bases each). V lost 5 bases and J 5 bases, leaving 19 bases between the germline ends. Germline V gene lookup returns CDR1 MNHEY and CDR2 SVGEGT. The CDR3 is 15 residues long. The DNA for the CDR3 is TGTGCCAGCAGTCCCGGGGGCTCAGGGACTGACGAGCAGTACTTC. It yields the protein CASSPGGSGTDEQYF.

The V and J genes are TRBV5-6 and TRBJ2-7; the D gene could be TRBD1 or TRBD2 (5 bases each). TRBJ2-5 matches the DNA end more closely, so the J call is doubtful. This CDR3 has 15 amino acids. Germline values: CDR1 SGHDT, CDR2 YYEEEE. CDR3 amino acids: CASRLLGGRQETQYF. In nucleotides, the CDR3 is TGTGCCAGCAGACTTCTTGGGGGAAGGCAAGAGACCCAGTACTTC.

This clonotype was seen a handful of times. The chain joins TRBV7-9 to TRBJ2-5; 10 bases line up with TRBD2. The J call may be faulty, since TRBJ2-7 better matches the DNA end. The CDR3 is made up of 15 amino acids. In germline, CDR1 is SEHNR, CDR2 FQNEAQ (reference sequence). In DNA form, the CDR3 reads TGTGCCAGCAGCTTTGGGACTAGCGTGTACTACGAGCAGTACTTC. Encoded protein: CASSFGTSVYYEQYF.

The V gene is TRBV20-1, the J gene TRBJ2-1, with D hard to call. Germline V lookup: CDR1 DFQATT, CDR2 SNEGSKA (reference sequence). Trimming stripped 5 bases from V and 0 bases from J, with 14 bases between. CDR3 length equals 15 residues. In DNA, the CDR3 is TGCAGTGCTGTCGGCCACTTGAGCTCCTACAATGAGCAGTTCTTC. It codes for CSAVGHLSSYNEQFF.

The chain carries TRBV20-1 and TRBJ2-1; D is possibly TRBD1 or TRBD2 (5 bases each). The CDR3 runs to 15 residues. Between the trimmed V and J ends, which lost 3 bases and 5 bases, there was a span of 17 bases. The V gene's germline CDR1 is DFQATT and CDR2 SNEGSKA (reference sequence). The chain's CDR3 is CSASGALSADNEQFF. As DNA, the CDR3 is TGCAGTGCTAGTGGGGCCCTTAGCGCGGACAATGAGCAGTTCTTC.

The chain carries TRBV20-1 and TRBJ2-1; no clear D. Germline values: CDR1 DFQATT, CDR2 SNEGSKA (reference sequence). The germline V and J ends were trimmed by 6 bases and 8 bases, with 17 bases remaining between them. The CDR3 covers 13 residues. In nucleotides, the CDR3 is TGCAGTGCAATGGACCTCCAAGGCTATGAGCAGTTCTTC. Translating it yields CSAMDLQGYEQFF.

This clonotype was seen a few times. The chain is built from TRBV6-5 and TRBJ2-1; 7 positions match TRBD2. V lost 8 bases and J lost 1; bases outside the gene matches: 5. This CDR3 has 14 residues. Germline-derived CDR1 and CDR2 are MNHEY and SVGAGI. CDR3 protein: CASGLGRSYNEQFF. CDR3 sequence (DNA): TGTGCCAGCGGCCTCGGGAGGTCCTACAATGAGCAGTTCTTC.

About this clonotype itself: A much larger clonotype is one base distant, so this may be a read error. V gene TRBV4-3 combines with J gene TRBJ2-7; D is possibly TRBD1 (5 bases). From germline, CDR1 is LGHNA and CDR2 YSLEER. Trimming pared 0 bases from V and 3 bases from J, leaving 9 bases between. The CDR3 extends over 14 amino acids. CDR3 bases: TGCGCCAGCAGCCAAGATGCTAGGGGCTACGAGCAGTACTTC. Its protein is CASSQDARGYEQYF.

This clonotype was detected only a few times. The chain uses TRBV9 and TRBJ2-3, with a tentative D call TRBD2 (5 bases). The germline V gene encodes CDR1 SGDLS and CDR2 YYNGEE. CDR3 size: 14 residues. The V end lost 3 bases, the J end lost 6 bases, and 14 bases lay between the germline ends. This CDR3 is CASSGPSGVDTQYF. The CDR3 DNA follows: TGTGCCAGCAGCGGACCCAGCGGCGTGGATACGCAGTATTTT. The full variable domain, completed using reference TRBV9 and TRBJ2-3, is DSGVTQTPKHLITATGQRVTLRCSPRSGDLSVYWYQQSLDQGLQFLIQYYNGEERAKGNILERFSAQQFPDLHSELNLSSLELGDSALYFCASSGPSGVDTQYFGPGTRLTVL.

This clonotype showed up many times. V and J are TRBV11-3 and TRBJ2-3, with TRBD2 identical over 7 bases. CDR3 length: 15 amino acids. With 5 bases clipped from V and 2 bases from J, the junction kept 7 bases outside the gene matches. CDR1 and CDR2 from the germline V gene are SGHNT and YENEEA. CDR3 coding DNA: TGTGCCAGCAGCCCGACTAGCTGGGCCACAGATACGCAGTATTTT. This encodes CASSPTSWATDTQYF.

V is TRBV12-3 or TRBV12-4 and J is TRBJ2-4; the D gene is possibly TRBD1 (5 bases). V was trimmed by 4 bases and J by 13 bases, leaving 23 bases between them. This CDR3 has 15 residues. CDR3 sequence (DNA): TGTGCCAGCAGTTCTCACCCACCGGACACAAAGCTCCAGTACTTC. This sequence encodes CASSSHPPDTKLQYF.

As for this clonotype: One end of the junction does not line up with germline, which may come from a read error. CDR3 sequence reads: CAISYGQAESSYERYF. CDR3 DNA sequence: TGTGCCATCAGTTACGGACAGGCCGAAAGCTCCTACGAGCGGTACTTC. The genes are TRBV10-3 and TRBJ2-7, with TRBD1 matching over 7 bases. This CDR3 region has 16 residues. Germline V lookup: CDR1 ENHRY, CDR2 SYGVKD.

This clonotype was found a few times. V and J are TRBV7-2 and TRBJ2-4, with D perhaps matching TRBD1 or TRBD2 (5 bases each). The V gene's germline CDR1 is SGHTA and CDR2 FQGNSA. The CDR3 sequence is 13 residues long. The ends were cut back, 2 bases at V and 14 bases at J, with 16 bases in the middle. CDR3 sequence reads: CASSLKYRDPEYF. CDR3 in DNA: TGTGCCAGCAGCTTAAAGTACCGGGACCCGGAGTACTTC.

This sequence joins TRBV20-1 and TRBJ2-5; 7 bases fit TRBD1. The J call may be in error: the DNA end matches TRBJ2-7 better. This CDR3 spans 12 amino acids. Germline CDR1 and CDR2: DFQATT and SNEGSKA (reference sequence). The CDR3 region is CSASLQGREQYF. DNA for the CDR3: TGCAGTGCTAGCCTACAGGGGCGCGAGCAGTACTTC.

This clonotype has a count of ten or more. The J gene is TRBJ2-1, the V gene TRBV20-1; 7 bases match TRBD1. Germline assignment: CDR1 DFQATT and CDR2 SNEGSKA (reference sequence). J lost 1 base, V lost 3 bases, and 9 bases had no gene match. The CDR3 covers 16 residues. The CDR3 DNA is TGCAGTGCTAGCCGCGCGCAGGGGGAATCCTACAATGAGCAGTTCTTC. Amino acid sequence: CSASRAQGESYNEQFF.

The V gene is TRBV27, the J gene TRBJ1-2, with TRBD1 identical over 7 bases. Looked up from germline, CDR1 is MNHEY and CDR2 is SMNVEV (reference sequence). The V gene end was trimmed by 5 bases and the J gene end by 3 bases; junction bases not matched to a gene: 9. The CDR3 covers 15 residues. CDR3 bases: TGTGCCAGCAGTGTGAACCGGGACAGTTACTATGGCTACACCTTC. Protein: CASSVNRDSYYGYTF.

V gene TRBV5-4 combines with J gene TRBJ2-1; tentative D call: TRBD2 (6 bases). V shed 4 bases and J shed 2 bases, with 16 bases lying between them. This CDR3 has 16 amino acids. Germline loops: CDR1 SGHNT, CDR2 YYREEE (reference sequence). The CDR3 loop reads CASSPQRRGAYNEQFF. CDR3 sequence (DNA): TGTGCCAGCAGCCCGCAGAGGAGGGGAGCCTACAATGAGCAGTTCTTC.

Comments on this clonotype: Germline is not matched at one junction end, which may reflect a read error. CDR3 coding DNA: TGTGCCACCTGTGTGAAAAGGGACGGCTCCTATGACTACACCTTC. Protein sequence: CATCVKRDGSYDYTF. The chain employs TRBV6-5 and TRBJ1-2, with D possibly matching TRBD1 (5 bases). CDR1 MNHEY and CDR2 SVGAGI come from the germline V gene. CDR3 length: 15 residues.

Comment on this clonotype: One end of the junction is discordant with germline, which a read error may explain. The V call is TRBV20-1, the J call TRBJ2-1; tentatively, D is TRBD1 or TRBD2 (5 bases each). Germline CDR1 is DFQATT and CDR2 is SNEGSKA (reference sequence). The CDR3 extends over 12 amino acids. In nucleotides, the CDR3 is TGCGGTGCCAGGGACCTTTACAATGAGCAGTTCTTC. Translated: CGARDLYNEQFF.

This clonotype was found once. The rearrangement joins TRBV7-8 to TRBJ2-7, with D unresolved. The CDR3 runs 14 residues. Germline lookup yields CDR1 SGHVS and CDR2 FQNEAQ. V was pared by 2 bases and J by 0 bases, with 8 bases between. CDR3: CASSLLPSSYEQYF. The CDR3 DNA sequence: TGTGCCAGCAGCTTACTACCGAGCTCCTACGAGCAGTACTTC. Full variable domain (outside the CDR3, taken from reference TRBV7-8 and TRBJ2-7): GAGVSQSPRYKVAKRGQDVALRCDPISGHVSLFWYQQALGQGPEFLTYFQNEAQLDKSGLPSDRFFAERPEGSVSTLKIQRTQQEDSAVYLCASSLLPSSYEQYFGPGTRLTVT.

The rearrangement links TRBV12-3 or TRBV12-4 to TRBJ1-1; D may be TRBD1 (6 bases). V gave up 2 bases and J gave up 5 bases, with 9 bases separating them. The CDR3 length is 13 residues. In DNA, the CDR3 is TGTGCCAGCAGTTTACCCGGGACAACTGAAGCTTTCTTT. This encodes CASSLPGTTEAFF.